This TCR beta chain was sequenced for a study of blood T cell repertoires in COVID-19. Study overall: Collection of acute and convalescent COVID-19 samples took place in the United States, Italy and Spain. PBMCs, B-cell-depleted T cells, or T cells provided the cDNA or gDNA that made up the material.

Per the study methods: Amplification with reference gene primers provided the estimates of nucleated cell counts. Generated by immunoSEQ multiplex PCR, the TCRdb table keeps only in-frame clones and is missing some. For V, J and clone size, that table is used; D and trimming come from the DNA. The sample consists of 95,000 to 150,000 clones, about 82% of them appearing once. The trim removed 8 bases at V and 6 bases at J, leaving 3 bases unmatched. The germline gives CDR1 ENHRY, CDR2 SYGVKD. The CDR3 covers 13 residues. Sequences were obtained from peripheral blood. The receptor was derived from a human donor in a cohort sampled during active COVID-19. The J gene is TRBJ1-4, the V gene TRBV10-3; 10 bases agree with TRBD1. Here the CDR3 DNA reads TGTGCCATCGGACAGGGGGGGGATGAAAAACTGTTTTTT. Translation gives CAIGQGGDEKLFF.